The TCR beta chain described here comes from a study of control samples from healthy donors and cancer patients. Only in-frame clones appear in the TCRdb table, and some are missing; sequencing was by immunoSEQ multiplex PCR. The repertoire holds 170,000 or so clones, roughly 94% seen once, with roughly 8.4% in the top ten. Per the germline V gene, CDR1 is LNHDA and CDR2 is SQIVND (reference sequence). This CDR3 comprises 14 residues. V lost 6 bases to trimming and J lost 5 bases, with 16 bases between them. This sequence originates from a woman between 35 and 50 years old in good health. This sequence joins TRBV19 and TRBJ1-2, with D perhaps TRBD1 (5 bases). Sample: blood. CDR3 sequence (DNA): TGTGCCAGTAGGACGACAGAGGGGAAATATGGCTACACCTTC. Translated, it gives CASRTTEGKYGYTF.